The clone carrying this T cell receptor beta chain was recorded only once. Its specificity is not known. The sample originates from a study of T cell responses to AZD1222 COVID-19 vaccine. Study findings and constraints: Nearly half of spike-specific TCRs reportedly go after variant regions that carry no mutations. There were repertoire samples only from the period after the peak T cell response.

Profiling relied on immunoSEQ multiplex PCR, and the TCRdb table lists in-frame clones only, not all of them. The sample yields some 150,000 clones, around 88% seen once. The CDR3 loop spans 14 amino acids. In germline, CDR1 is SGHRS, CDR2 YFSETQ. V lost 0 bases to trimming and J lost 5 bases; unmatched junction nucleotides: 1. This sequence originates from an adult in good health. This chain uses TRBV5-1 with TRBJ2-7, with TRBD1 identical over 11 bases. This material consisted of peripheral blood, taken on day 0 of MenACWY control vaccination. CDR3 amino acids: CASSLGTGGDEQYF. In nucleotides, the CDR3 is TGCGCCAGCAGCTTGGGGACAGGGGGCGACGAGCAGTACTTC. Supplemented by reference TRBV5-1 and TRBJ2-7, the full variable domain reads KAGVTQTPRYLIKTRGQQVTLSCSPISGHRSVSWYQQTPGQGLQFLFEYFSETQRNKGNFPGRFSGRQFSNSRSEMNVSTLELGDSALYLCASSLGTGGDEQYFGPGTRLTVT.